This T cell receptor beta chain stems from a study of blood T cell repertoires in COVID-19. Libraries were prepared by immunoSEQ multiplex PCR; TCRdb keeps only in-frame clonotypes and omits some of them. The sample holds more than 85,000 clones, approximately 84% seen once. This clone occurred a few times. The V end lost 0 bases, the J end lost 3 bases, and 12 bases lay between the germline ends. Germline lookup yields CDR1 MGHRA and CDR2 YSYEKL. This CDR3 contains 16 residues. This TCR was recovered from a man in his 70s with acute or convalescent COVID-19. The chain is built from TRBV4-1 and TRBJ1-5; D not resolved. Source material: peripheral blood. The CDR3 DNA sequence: TGCGCCAGCAGCCAAGAACTAGGACGGGTCAATCAGCCCCAGCATTTT. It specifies CASSQELGRVNQPQHF.